The rows below give T cell receptor beta chains drawn from one sample of a study of regulatory T cells in long-lasting Graves disease. Via MiXCR, TCRdb re-called the multiplex PCR reads, giving one row per CDR3 protein. The sample includes over 450,000 distinct CDR3 sequences, around 12% of them seen just once. The same sample was also studied in work on T cells in Graves' hyperthyroidism and ophthalmopathy.

Sequences were derived from peripheral blood mononuclear cells (PBMCs), sampled at new diagnosis, from a patient treated with antithyroid drugs. All receptors come from a woman aged 25 to 39 with Graves disease. The CDR3 runs from the conserved cysteine through the conserved F or W. The D gene is left open where the match is weak. Expanded clones are given a class, and other clones once, few, many or no size at all.

j_call clone_size d_call v_call cdr3_aa cdr3_nt
TRBJ1-3 NA NA TRBV9 CASSGKRTAGPDTIYF TGTGCCAGCAGCGGAAAGAGGACAGCGGGCCCGGACACCATATATTTT
TRBJ2-3 few NA TRBV6-2/TRBV6-3 CASSWGTKEISTDTQYF TGTGCCAGCAGCTGGGGGACCAAAGAGATTAGCACAGATACGCAGTATTTT
TRBJ2-3 many NA TRBV2 CASSEAWTQYF TGTGCCAGCAGTGAAGCGTGGACGCAGTATTTT
TRBJ1-5 many NA TRBV27 CASSFSANSNQPQHF TGTGCCAGCAGTTTTTCCGCTAATAGCAATCAGCCCCAGCATTTT
TRBJ2-7 many NA TRBV11-2 CASSRGDKSSYEQYF TGTGCCAGCAGCCGGGGGGACAAGAGCTCCTACGAGCAGTACTTC
TRBJ2-3 many TRBD1 TRBV13 CASSLGDRDTDTQYF TGTGCCAGCAGCCTGGGGGACAGGGACACAGATACGCAGTATTTT
TRBJ2-5 few TRBD1 TRBV2 CASSEEGTGVTQYF TGTGCCAGCAGTGAAGAGGGGACAGGGGTGACCCAGTACTTC
TRBJ1-5 many NA TRBV20-1 CSALGARGNQPQHF TGCAGTGCTCTTGGGGCTAGGGGCAATCAGCCCCAGCATTTT
TRBJ2-1 many NA TRBV30 CAWSVPGNEQFF TGTGCCTGGAGTGTGCCGGGGAATGAGCAGTTCTTC
TRBJ1-1 many NA TRBV6-1 CASREQRRAFF TGTGCCAGCAGGGAGCAACGGAGGGCTTTCTTT
TRBJ2-7 many TRBD1 TRBV20-1 CSASKSDRVGYEQYF TGCAGTGCTAGCAAATCGGACAGGGTTGGGTACGAGCAGTACTTC
TRBJ1-3 many NA TRBV11-1 CASSSRGNTIYF TGTGCCAGCAGTTCACGGGGAAACACCATATATTTT
TRBJ2-1 many TRBD2 TRBV30 CAWSGGLAGVSNEQFF TGTGCCTGGAGTGGGGGGCTAGCGGGAGTCTCCAATGAGCAGTTCTTC
TRBJ2-1 many NA TRBV3-1 CASTRGLYNEQFF TGTGCCAGTACTAGGGGACTTTACAATGAGCAGTTCTTC
TRBJ2-1 few TRBD1 TRBV6-9 CASSYSTGAIYNEQFF TGTGCCAGCAGTTACTCTACAGGGGCGATCTACAATGAGCAGTTCTTC
TRBJ2-1 many TRBD1 TRBV28 CASSVRDRNFNEQFF TGTGCCAGCAGTGTCCGGGACAGGAACTTCAATGAGCAGTTCTTC
TRBJ1-6 many NA TRBV10-1 CASSERAENSPLHF TGCGCCAGCAGTGAGAGGGCAGAGAATTCACCCCTCCACTTT
TRBJ2-5 NA NA TRBV7-9 CASSLGNGISETQYF TGTGCCAGCAGCCTCGGTAACGGGATATCGGAGACCCAGTACTTC
TRBJ2-2 many NA TRBV7-2 CASSLRVGAVGELFF TGTGCCAGCAGCTTACGCGTGGGAGCGGTCGGGGAGCTGTTTTTT
TRBJ2-7 many TRBD2 TRBV20-1 CSARSPRLAGGEQYF TGCAGTGCTAGGAGCCCCAGACTAGCGGGAGGCGAGCAGTACTTC
TRBJ1-1 many NA TRBV27 CASRKRHITSEAFF TGTGCCAGCAGAAAACGACACATAACGAGTGAAGCTTTCTTT
TRBJ1-1 many NA TRBV5-1 CASSLGHRNTEAFF TGCGCCAGCAGCTTGGGACACCGGAACACTGAAGCTTTCTTT
TRBJ1-2 many TRBD1 TRBV30 CAWTLVNRGQRGYTF TGTGCCTGGACCCTCGTGAACAGGGGGCAAAGGGGCTACACCTTC
TRBJ1-5 many TRBD1 TRBV28 CASSPGTGDRPQHF TGTGCCAGCAGTCCCGGGACAGGGGATAGGCCCCAGCATTTT
TRBJ2-5 many TRBD2 TRBV29-1 CSITSGISGQETQYF TGCAGCATCACTAGCGGGATTTCTGGACAAGAGACCCAGTACTTC